This T cell receptor (beta chain) was documented in a study of OX40 agonist ivuxolimab in advanced cancers. Sequencing used immunoSEQ multiplex PCR; TCRdb keeps in-frame clones, though not all of them. The sample consists of nearly 25,000 clones, around 79% of them appearing once. Germline CDR1 reads LGHNA; CDR2 reads YNFKEQ. This CDR3 region has 15 residues. The V end lost 0 bases, the J end lost 4 bases, and 7 bases lay between the germline ends. The chain is built from TRBV4-2 and TRBJ1-6; no clear D gene. The source is an adult with an advanced solid tumor such as melanoma, head and neck, liver or kidney cancer. The starting material was CD4+ or CD8+ T cells sorted from blood, obtained in a trial of the OX40 agonist ivuxolimab. The DNA of the CDR3 is TGTGCCAGCAGCCAAGAGATAGGGTATAATTCACCCCTCCACTTT. Translation gives CASSQEIGYNSPLHF.